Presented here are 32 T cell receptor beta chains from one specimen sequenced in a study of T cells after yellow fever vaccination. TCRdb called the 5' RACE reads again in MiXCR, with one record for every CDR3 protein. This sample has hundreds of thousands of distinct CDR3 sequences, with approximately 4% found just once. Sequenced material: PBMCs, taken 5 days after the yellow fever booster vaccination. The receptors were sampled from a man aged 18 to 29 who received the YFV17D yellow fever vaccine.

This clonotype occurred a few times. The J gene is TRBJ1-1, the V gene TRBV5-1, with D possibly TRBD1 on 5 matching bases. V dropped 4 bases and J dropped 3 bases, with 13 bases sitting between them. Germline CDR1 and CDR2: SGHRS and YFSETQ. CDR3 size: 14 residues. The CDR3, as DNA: TGCGCCAGCAGCAGCGGGGCATTATACACTGAAGCTTTCTTT. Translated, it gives CASSSGALYTEAFF.

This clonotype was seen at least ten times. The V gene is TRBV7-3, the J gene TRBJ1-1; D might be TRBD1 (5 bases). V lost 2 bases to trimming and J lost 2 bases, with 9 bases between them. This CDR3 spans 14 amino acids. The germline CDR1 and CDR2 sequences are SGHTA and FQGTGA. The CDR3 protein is CASSLLGGNTEAFF. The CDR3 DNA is TGTGCCAGCAGCTTATTGGGGGGAAACACTGAAGCTTTCTTT.

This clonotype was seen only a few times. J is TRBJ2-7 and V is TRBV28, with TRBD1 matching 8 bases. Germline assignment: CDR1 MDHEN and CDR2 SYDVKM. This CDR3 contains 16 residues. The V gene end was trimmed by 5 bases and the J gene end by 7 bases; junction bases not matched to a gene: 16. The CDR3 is CASSPRTGSITREQYV. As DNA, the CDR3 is TGTGCCAGCAGTCCAAGGACAGGGAGCATCACACGGGAGCAGTACGTC.

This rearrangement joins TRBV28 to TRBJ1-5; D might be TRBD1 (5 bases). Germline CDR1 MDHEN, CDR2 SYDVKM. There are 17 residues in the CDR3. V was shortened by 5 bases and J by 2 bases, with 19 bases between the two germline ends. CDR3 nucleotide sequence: TGTGCCAGCAGTATTAACGGGGCGGGGGGAGGCAATCAGCCCCAGCATTTT. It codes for CASSINGAGGGNQPQHF.

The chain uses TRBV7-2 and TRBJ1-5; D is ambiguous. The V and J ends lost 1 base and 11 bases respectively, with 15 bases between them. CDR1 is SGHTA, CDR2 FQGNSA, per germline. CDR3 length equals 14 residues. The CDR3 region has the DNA TGTGCCAGCAGCTTAGATGGTTTAGGATTGGCCCAGCATTTT. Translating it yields CASSLDGLGLAQHF.

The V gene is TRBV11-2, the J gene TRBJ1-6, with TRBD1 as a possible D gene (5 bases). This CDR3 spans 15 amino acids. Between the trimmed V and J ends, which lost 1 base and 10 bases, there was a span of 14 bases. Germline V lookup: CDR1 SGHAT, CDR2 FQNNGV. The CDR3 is CASSLVLPGASPLHF. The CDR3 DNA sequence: TGTGCCAGCAGCTTAGTGCTTCCCGGGGCGTCACCCCTCCACTTT.

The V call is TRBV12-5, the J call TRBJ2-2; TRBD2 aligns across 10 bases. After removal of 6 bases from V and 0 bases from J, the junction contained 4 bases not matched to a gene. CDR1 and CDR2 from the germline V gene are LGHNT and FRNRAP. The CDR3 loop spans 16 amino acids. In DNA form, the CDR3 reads TGTGCTAGTGGATTTCTAGCGGGGGCGAACACCGGGGAGCTGTTTTTT. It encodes CASGFLAGANTGELFF.

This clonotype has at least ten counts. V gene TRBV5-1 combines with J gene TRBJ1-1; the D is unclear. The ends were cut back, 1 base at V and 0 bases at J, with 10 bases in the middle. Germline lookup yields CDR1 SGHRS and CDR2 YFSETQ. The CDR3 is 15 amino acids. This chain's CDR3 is CASSLIPGLNTEAFF. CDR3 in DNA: TGCGCCAGCAGCTTGATTCCGGGATTGAACACTGAAGCTTTCTTT. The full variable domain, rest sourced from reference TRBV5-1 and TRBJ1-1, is KAGVTQTPRYLIKTRGQQVTLSCSPISGHRSVSWYQQTPGQGLQFLFEYFSETQRNKGNFPGRFSGRQFSNSRSEMNVSTLELGDSALYLCASSLIPGLNTEAFFGQGTRLTVV.

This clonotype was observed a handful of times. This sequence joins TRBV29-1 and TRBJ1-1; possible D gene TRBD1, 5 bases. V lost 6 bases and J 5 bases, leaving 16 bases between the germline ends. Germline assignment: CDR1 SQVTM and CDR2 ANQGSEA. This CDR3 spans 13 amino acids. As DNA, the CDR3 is TGCAGCGTCGAGGAGGGACGTGGGACTGAAGCTTTCTTT. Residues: CSVEEGRGTEAFF.

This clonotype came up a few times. The chain's CDR3 is CSSWNPGLSGYTF. CDR3 DNA: TGCAGCTCATGGAATCCGGGACTCTCTGGCTACACCTTC. The chain joins TRBV29-1 to TRBJ1-2; D possibly corresponds to TRBD1 (5 bases). The ends were cut back, 8 bases at V and 7 bases at J, with 20 bases in the middle. Germline CDR1 SQVTM, CDR2 ANQGSEA. The CDR3 covers 13 residues.

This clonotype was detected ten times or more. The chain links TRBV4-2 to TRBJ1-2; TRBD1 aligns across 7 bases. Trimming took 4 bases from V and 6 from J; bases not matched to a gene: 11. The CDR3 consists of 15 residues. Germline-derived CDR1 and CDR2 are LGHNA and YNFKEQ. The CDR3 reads CASSRDRATRHGYTF. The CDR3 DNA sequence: TGTGCCAGCAGCCGCGACAGGGCTACTCGCCATGGCTACACCTTC.

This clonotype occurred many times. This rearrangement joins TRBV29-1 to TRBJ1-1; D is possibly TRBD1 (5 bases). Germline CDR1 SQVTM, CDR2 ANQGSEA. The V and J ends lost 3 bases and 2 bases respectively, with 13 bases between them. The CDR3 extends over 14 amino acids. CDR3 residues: CSVDVGRGNTEAFF. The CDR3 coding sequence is TGCAGCGTTGACGTCGGGAGGGGCAACACTGAAGCTTTCTTT.

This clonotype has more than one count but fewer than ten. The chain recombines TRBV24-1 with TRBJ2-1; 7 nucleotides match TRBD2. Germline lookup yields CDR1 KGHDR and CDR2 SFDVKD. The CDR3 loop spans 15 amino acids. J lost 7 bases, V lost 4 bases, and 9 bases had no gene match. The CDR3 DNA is TGTGCCACCAGTGAAGCGGGATTAGGGGCTAATGAGCAGTTCTTC. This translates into CATSEAGLGANEQFF.

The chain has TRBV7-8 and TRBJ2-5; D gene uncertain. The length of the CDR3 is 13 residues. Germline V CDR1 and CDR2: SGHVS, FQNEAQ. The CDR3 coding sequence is TGTGCTTGTTCGTACACCTCGGCGGAGACCCAGTACTTC. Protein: CACSYTSAETQYF. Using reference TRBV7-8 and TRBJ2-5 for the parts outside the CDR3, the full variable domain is GAGVSQSPRYKVAKRGQDVALRCDPISGHVSLFWYQQALGQGPEFLTYFQNEAQLDKSGLPSDRFFAERPEGSVSTLKIQRTQQEDSAVYLCACSYTSAETQYFGPGTRLLVL.

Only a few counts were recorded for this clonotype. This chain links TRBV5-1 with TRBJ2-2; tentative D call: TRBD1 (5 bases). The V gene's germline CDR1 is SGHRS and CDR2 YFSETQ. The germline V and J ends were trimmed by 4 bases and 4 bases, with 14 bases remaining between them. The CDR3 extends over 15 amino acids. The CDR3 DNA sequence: TGCGCCAGCAGCCTAGTCGACAGTCGCACCGGGGAGCTGTTTTTT. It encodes CASSLVDSRTGELFF.

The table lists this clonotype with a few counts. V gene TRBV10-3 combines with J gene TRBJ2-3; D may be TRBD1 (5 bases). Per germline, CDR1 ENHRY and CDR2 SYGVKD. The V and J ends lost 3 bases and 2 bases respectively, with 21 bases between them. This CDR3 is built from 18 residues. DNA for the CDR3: TGTGCCATCAGTGAAAGGACCTGGGCAGGGCCCTACACAGATACGCAGTATTTT. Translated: CAISERTWAGPYTDTQYF.

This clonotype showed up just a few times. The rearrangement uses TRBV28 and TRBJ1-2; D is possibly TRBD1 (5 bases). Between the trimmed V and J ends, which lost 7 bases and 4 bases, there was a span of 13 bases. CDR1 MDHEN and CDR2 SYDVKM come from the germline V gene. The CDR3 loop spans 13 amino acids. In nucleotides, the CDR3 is TGTGCCAGCAACGAGGGGCTTGCCTATGGCTACACCTTC. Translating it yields CASNEGLAYGYTF.

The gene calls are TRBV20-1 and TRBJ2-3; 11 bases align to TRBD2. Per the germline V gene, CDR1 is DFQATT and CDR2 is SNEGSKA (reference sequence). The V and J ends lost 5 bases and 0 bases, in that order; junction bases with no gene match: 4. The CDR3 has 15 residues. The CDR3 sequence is CSAGSGGESTDTQYF. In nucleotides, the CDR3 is TGCAGTGCTGGTAGCGGGGGGGAAAGCACAGATACGCAGTATTTT.

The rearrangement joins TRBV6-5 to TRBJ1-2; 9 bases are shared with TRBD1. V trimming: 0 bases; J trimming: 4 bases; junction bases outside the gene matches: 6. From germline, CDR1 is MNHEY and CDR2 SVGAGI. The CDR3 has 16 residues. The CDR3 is CASSYSRPGQGYGYTF. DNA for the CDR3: TGTGCCAGCAGTTACTCGAGACCGGGACAGGGCTATGGCTACACCTTC.

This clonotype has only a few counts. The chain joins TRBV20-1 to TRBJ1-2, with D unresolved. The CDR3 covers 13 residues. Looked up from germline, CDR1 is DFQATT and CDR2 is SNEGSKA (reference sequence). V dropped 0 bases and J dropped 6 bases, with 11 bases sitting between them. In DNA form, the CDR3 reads TGCAGTGCTAGAGACCGGGCGGACGATGGCTACACCTTC. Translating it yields CSARDRADDGYTF.

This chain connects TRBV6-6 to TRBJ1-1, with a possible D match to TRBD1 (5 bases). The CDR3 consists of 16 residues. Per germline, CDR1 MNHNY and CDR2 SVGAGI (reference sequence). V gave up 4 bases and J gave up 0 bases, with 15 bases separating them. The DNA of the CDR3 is TGTGCCAGCAGTTTCGGGACCGGAACAATGAACACTGAAGCTTTCTTT. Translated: CASSFGTGTMNTEAFF.

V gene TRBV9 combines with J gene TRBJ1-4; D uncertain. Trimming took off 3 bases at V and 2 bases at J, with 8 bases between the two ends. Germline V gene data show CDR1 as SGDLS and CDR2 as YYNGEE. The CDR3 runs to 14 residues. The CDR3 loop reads CASSATDTNEKLFF. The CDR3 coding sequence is TGTGCCAGCAGCGCGACCGATACTAATGAAAAACTGTTTTTT.

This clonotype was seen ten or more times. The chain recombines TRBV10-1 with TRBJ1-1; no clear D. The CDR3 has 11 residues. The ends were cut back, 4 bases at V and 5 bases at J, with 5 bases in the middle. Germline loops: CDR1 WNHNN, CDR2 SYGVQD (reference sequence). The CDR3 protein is CASSAGTEAFF. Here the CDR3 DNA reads TGCGCCAGCAGTGCGGGGACTGAAGCTTTCTTT.

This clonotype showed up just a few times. Here the CDR3 reads CAGNFGGYNYGYTF. The CDR3 DNA reads as TGTGCCGGGAATTTCGGGGGCTATAACTATGGCTACACCTTC. The chain joins TRBV5-6 to TRBJ1-2, with a weak D call TRBD1 (6 bases). CDR1 SGHDT and CDR2 YYEEEE come from the germline V gene. Trimming took off 10 bases at V and 1 base at J, with 17 bases between the two ends. The CDR3 contains 14 residues.

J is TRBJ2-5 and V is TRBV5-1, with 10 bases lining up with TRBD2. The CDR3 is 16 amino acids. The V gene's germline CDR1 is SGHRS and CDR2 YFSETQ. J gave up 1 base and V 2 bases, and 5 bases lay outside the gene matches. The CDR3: CASSFGAGGRQETQYF. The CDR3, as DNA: TGCGCCAGCAGCTTCGGAGCGGGGGGGCGCCAAGAGACCCAGTACTTC. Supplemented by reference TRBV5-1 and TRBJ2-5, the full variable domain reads KAGVTQTPRYLIKTRGQQVTLSCSPISGHRSVSWYQQTPGQGLQFLFEYFSETQRNKGNFPGRFSGRQFSNSRSEMNVSTLELGDSALYLCASSFGAGGRQETQYFGPGTRLLVL.

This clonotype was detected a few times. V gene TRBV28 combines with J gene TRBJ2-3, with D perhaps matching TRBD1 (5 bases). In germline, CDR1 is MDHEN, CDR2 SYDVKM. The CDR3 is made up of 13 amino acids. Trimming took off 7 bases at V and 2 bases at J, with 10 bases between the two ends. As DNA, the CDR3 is TGTGCCAGCACCGACAGCGCCACAGATACGCAGTATTTT. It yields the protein CASTDSATDTQYF.

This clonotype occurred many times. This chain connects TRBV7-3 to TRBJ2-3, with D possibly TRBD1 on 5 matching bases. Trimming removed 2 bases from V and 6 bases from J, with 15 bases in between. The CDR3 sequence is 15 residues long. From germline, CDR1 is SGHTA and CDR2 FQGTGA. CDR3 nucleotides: TGTGCCAGCAGCTTATCTAACGGCAGGGCTGATACGCAGTATTTT. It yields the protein CASSLSNGRADTQYF.

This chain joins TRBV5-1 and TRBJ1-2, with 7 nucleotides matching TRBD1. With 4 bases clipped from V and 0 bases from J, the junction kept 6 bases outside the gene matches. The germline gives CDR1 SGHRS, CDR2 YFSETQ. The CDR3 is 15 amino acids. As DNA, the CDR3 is TGCGCCAGCAGCCCTGGGGACAGAGCTAACTATGGCTACACCTTC. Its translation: CASSPGDRANYGYTF.

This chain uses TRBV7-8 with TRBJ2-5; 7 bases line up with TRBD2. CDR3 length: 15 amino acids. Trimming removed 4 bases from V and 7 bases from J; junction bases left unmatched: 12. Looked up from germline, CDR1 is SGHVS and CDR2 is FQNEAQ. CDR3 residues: CASSSRDYRKGTQYF. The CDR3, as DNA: TGTGCCAGCAGCTCCCGGGACTACCGCAAGGGGACCCAGTACTTC. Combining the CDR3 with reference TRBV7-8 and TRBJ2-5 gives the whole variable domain GAGVSQSPRYKVAKRGQDVALRCDPISGHVSLFWYQQALGQGPEFLTYFQNEAQLDKSGLPSDRFFAERPEGSVSTLKIQRTQQEDSAVYLCASSSRDYRKGTQYFGPGTRLLVL.

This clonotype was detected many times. In DNA form, the CDR3 reads TGCAGTGCTAGAGATTGGGGCAGGGCGTTTGAGACCCAGTACTTC. Its translation is CSARDWGRAFETQYF. The chain recombines TRBV20-1 with TRBJ2-5; D is possibly TRBD1 (5 bases). There are 15 residues in the CDR3. CDR1 and CDR2 from the germline V gene are DFQATT and SNEGSKA (reference sequence). Trimming removed 0 bases at V and 5 bases at J, with 16 bases between.

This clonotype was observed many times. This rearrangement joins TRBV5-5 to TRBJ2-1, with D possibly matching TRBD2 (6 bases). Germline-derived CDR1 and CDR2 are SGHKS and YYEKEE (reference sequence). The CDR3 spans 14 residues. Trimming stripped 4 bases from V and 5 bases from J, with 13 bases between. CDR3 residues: CASSNTGVNNEQFF. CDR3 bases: TGTGCCAGCAGCAATACGGGAGTTAACAATGAGCAGTTCTTC.

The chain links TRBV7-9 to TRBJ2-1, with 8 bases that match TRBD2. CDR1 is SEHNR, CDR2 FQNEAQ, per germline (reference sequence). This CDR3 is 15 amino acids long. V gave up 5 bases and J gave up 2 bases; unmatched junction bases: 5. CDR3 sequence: CASSARGGPYNEQFF. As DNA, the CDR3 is TGTGCCAGCAGCGCCCGGGGGGGCCCCTACAATGAGCAGTTCTTC. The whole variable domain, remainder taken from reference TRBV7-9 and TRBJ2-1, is DTGVSQNPRHKITKRGQNVTFRCDPISEHNRLYWYRQTLGQGPEFLTYFQNEAQLEKSRLLSDRFSAERPKGSFSTLEIQRTEQGDSAMYLCASSARGGPYNEQFFGPGTRLTVL.